This TCR beta chain was sequenced in a study of T-cell reconstitution after alpha-beta-depleted transplantation in children. The CDR3 sequence is 17 residues long. Germline V lookup: CDR1 SGHTA, CDR2 FQGNSA. V dropped 1 base and J dropped 2; count of bases not matched to a gene: 3. Unique molecular identifiers tagged the TCRbeta library. TCRdb passed the PCR reads through MiXCR, listing each CDR3 protein once. Altogether 85,000 to 120,000 distinct CDR3 sequences are present, approximately 5.4% being singletons, with the ten largest covering about 6%. This clonotype was recorded many times. This rearrangement joins TRBV7-2 to TRBJ2-5, with 14 positions matching TRBD2. This specimen consisted of PBMCs, mostly from graft donor cells, obtained 60 days after TCRalphabeta/CD19-depleted stem cell transplant. The sequence was obtained from a female patient between 2 and 10 years old who had a stem cell transplant for Fanconi anemia, so the T cells may come from the graft donor. CDR3 bases: TGTGCCAGCAGCTTAGGACTAGCGGGGGGGTTACAAGAGACCCAGTACTTC. It encodes CASSLGLAGGLQETQYF.